This section outlines one TCR beta chain sequence together with its context. Its target is unknown. This sample is drawn from a study of cytotoxic CD8 clonotypes in ibrutinib-treated CLL. Germline V gives CDR1 SGHTS, CDR2 YDEGEE. V was pared by 6 bases and J by 5 bases, with 15 bases between. CDR3 length equals 14 residues. TCR beta library input comprised roughly 2 micrograms of genomic DNA from cryopreserved PBMCs. Study results and caveats: Sampling times, which were not matched between the groups, differed between sustained-remission patients and progressing patients.

Depth targeted 1 in 200,000 to 1 in 1 million T cells, averaging 10x coverage per clonotype. Libraries were prepared by immunoSEQ multiplex PCR; TCRdb keeps only in-frame clonotypes and omits some of them. The data show around 150,000 clones, approximately 90% seen once. The chain links TRBV5-8 to TRBJ2-1, with D perhaps matching TRBD2 (5 bases). Sequencing used PBMCs, obtained at disease progression, from a patient treated with ibrutinib. The origin of this receptor is a human donor with chronic lymphocytic leukemia. The CDR3 is CASKRRGNNNEQFF. In DNA form, the CDR3 reads TGTGCCAGCAAGCGGAGAGGGAATAACAATGAGCAGTTCTTC.